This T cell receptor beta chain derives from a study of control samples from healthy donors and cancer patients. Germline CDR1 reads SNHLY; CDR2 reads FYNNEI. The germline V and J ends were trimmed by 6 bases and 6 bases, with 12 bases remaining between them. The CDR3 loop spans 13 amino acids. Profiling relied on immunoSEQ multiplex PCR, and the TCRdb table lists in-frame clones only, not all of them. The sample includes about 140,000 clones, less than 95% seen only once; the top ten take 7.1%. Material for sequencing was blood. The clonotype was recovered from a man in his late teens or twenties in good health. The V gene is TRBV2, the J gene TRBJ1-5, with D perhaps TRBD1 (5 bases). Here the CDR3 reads CASSGHGSQPQHF. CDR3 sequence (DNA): TGTGCCAGCAGCGGACATGGCAGTCAGCCCCAGCATTTT.